Following are 10 T cell receptor beta chains from one sample sequenced in a study of response to subunit inactivated influenza vaccine. TCRdb fed the RT-PCR reads into MiXCR, producing one record per CDR3 protein. The sample lists over 750,000 distinct CDR3 sequences, around 21% occurring once. Specimen: PBMCs from blood, collected 5 days after vaccination. These TCRs come from a man aged 45-60 years who received an inactivated influenza vaccine.

This chain uses TRBV10-2 with TRBJ1-5; D unresolved. The germline V gene has CDR1 WSHSY and CDR2 SAAADI. CDR3 size: 14 residues. The V end was cut by 5 bases, the J end by 5 bases, with 13 bases between. The CDR3 DNA reads as TGCGCCAGCAGTCCGGACCCCGGCTATCAGCCCCAGCATTTT. This translates into CASSPDPGYQPQHF.

The chain uses TRBV5-6 and TRBJ2-7; 8 bases map to TRBD2. Germline V gives CDR1 SGHDT, CDR2 YYEEEE. V lost 4 bases, J lost 0 bases, and 3 bases stayed unmatched. There are 14 residues in the CDR3. The CDR3 DNA follows: TGTGCCAGCAGCAAGACTAGCGTCTCCTACGAGCAGTACTTC. It yields the protein CASSKTSVSYEQYF.

This clonotype was recorded a few times. The V and J genes are TRBV15 and TRBJ1-5; maybe TRBD1 (5 bases). CDR1 and CDR2 (germline): LNHNV, YYDKDF (reference sequence). The CDR3 is 14 amino acids. Trimming cost V 3 bases and J 6 bases, with 12 bases left between them. CDR3 in DNA: TGTGCCACCAGCAGGCCAGGAGGGGCTCAGCCCCAGCATTTT. Protein product: CATSRPGGAQPQHF.

This clonotype was counted between two and nine times. The chain couples TRBV11-2 to TRBJ2-3, with 10 positions matching TRBD2. V lost 3 bases to trimming and J lost 2 bases; unmatched junction nucleotides: 14. This CDR3 comprises 19 residues. From germline, CDR1 is SGHAT and CDR2 FQNNGV. The CDR3 DNA reads TGTGCCAGCAGCTTGGAGGGGGTGAGAGCGGGAGGGTTCACAGATACGCAGTATTTT. Its translation is CASSLEGVRAGGFTDTQYF. Drawing the rest from reference TRBV11-2 and TRBJ2-3, the complete variable domain is EAGVAQSPRYKIIEKRQSVAFWCNPISGHATLYWYQQILGQGPKLLIQFQNNGVVDDSQLPKDRFSAERLKGVDSTLKIQPAKLEDSAVYLCASSLEGVRAGGFTDTQYFGPGTRLTVL.

The J gene is TRBJ2-2, the V gene TRBV20-1; maybe TRBD1 (6 bases). Germline lookup yields CDR1 DFQATT and CDR2 SNEGSKA (reference sequence). The V and J ends lost 3 bases and 6 bases respectively, with 14 bases between them. The CDR3 extends over 14 amino acids. CDR3 nucleotide sequence: TGCAGTGCTAGTGAAACAGGGTTGTCCGGGGAGCTGTTTTTT. Its protein is CSASETGLSGELFF.

This chain links TRBV20-1 with TRBJ1-1, with TRBD1 as a possible D gene (6 bases). This CDR3 region has 16 residues. In germline, CDR1 is DFQATT, CDR2 SNEGSKA (reference sequence). Between the trimmed V and J ends, which lost 2 bases and 10 bases, there was a span of 26 bases. The CDR3 region is CSARSRPQGPQGGAFF. For the CDR3, the DNA is TGCAGTGCTAGATCTCGGCCACAGGGCCCCCAGGGTGGAGCTTTCTTT.

This clonotype occurred a few times. V is TRBV24-1 and J is TRBJ2-2; D could derive from TRBD1 or TRBD2 (5 bases each). CDR1 and CDR2 (germline): KGHDR, SFDVKD. V was pared by 4 bases and J by 7 bases, with 18 bases between. This CDR3 has 16 residues. The CDR3 sequence: CATSDPPGRNSGELFF. In DNA, the CDR3 is TGTGCCACCAGTGACCCCCCGGGACGAAATAGCGGGGAGCTGTTTTTT.

As regards this clonotype: A read error may produce the germline difference seen at one junction end. The chain employs TRBV4-1 and TRBJ2-3; 7 bases match TRBD2. Germline CDR1 is MGHRA and CDR2 is YSYEKL. CDR3 size: 19 residues. The CDR3 protein is CASSQDASGAGWSTDTQYF. CDR3 nucleotide sequence: TGCGCCAGCAGCCAAGATGCCAGCGGGGCAGGGTGGAGCACGGATACGCAGTATTTT.

This clonotype was seen a handful of times. This chain connects TRBV12-3 or TRBV12-4 to TRBJ2-7; no clear D gene. V lost 0 bases and J lost 6, with 9 bases in between. This CDR3 has 13 amino acids. CDR3 loop: CASSLAPAREQYF. The CDR3 nucleotides read TGTGCCAGCAGTTTAGCCCCCGCGCGCGAGCAGTACTTC.

The chain uses TRBV20-1 and TRBJ2-7; a possible D gene is TRBD2 (5 bases). Germline loops: CDR1 DFQATT, CDR2 SNEGSKA (reference sequence). This CDR3 spans 13 amino acids. V dropped 3 bases and J dropped 5 bases, with 14 bases sitting between them. The CDR3 nucleotides are TGCAGTGCTAGTCGGGGTCCTCGACACGAGCAGTACTTC. This sequence encodes CSASRGPRHEQYF.